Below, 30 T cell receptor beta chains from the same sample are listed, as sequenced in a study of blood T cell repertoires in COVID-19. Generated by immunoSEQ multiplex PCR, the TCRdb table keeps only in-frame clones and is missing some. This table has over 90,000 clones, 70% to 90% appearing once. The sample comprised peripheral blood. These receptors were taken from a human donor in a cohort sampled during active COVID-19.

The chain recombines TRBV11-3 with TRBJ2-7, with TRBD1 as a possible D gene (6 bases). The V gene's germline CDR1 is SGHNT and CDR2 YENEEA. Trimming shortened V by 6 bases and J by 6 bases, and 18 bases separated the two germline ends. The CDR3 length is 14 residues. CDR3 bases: TGTGCCAGCAGTCACAGCCCGACAGGTTCCGAGCAGTACTTC. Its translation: CASSHSPTGSEQYF. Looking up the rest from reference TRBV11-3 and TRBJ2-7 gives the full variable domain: EAGVVQSPRYKIIEKKQPVAFWCNPISGHNTLYWYLQNLGQGPELLIRYENEEAVDDSQLPKDRFSAERLKGVDSTLKIQPAELGDSAVYLCASSHSPTGSEQYFGPGTRLTVT.

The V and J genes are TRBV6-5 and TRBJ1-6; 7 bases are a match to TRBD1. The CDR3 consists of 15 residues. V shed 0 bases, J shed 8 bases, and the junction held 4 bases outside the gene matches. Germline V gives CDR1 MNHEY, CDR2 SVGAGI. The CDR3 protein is CASSYSDRDHSPLHF. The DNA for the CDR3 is TGTGCCAGCAGTTACTCCGACAGGGACCATTCACCCCTCCACTTT.

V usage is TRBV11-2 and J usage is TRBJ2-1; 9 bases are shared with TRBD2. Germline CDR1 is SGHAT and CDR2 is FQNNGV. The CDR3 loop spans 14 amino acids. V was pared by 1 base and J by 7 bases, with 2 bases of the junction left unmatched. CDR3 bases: TGTGCCAGCAGCTTAGGACTAGCGGATAATGAGCAGTTCTTC. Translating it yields CASSLGLADNEQFF. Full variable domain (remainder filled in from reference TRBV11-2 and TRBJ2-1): EAGVAQSPRYKIIEKRQSVAFWCNPISGHATLYWYQQILGQGPKLLIQFQNNGVVDDSQLPKDRFSAERLKGVDSTLKIQPAKLEDSAVYLCASSLGLADNEQFFGPGTRLTVL.

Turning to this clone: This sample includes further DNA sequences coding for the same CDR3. The CDR3 sequence is CASSRGTGVYEQYF. DNA of the CDR3: TGTGCCAGCAGCCGGGGGACAGGGGTGTACGAGCAGTACTTC. This chain links TRBV3-1 (or the pseudogene TRBV3-2) with TRBJ2-7, with TRBD1 identical over 10 bases. The junction had 4 bases not matched to a gene; V was cut back by 4 bases and J by 4 bases. CDR1 LGHDT and CDR2 YNNKEL come from the germline V gene (reference sequence). The CDR3 totals 14 residues.

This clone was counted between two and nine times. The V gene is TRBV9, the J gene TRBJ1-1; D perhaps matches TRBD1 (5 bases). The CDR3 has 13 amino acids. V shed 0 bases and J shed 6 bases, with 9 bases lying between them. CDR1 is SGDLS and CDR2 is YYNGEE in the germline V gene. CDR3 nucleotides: TGTGCCAGCAGCGTAGGGGGCGAACCTGAAGCTTTCTTT. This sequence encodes CASSVGGEPEAFF.

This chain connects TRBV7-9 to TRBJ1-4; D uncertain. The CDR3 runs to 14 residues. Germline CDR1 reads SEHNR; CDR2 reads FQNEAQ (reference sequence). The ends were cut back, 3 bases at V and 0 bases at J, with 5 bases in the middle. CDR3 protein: CASSFRATNEKLFF. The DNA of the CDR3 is TGTGCCAGCAGCTTCCGTGCAACTAATGAAAAACTGTTTTTT.

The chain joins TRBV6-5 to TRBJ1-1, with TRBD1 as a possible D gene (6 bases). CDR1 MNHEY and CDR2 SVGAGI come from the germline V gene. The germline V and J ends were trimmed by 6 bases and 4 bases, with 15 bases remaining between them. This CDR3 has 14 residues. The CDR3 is CASSLGGGGTEAFF. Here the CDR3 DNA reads TGTGCCAGCAGCCTGGGGGGCGGGGGCACTGAAGCTTTCTTT.

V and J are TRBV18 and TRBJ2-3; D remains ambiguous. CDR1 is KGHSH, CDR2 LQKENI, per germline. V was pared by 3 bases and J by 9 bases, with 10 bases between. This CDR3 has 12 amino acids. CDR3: CASSPALRTQYF. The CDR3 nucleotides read TGTGCCAGCTCACCCGCTTTGAGGACGCAGTATTTT. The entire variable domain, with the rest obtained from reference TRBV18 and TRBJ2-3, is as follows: NAGVMQNPRHLVRRRGQEARLRCSPMKGHSHVYWYRQLPEEGLKFMVYLQKENIIDESGMPKERFSAEFPKEGPSILRIQQVVRGDSAAYFCASSPALRTQYFGPGTRLTVL.

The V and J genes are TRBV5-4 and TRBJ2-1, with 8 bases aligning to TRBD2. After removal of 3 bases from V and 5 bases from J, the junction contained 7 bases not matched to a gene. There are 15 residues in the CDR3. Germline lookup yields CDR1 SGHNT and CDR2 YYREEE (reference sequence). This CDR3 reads CASSSGTRVDNEQFF. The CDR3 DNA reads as TGTGCCAGCAGCTCGGGGACTAGGGTTGACAATGAGCAGTTCTTC.

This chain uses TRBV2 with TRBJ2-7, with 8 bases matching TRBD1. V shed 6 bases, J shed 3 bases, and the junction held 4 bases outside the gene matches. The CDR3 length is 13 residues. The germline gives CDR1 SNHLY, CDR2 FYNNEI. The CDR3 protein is CASRTGVLYEQYF. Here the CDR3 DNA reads TGTGCCAGCAGGACAGGGGTCCTCTACGAGCAGTACTTC.

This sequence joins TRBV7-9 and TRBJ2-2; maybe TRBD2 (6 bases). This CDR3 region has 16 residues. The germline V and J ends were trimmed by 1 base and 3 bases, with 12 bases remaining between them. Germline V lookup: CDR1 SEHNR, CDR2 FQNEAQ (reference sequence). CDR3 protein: CASSLVVLAYTGELFF. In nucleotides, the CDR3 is TGTGCCAGCAGCTTAGTTGTTCTAGCGTACACCGGGGAGCTGTTTTTT.

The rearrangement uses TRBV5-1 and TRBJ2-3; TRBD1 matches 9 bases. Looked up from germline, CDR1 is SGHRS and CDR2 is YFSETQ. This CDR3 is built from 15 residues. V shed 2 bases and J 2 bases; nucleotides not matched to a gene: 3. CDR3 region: CASSFRDRATDTQYF. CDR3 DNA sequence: TGCGCCAGCAGCTTCCGGGACAGGGCCACAGATACGCAGTATTTT.

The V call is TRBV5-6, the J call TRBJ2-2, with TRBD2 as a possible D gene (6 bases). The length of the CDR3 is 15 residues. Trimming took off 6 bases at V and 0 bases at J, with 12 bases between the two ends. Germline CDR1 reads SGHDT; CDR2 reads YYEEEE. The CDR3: CASTPGLPNTGELFF. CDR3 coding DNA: TGTGCCAGCACCCCGGGACTTCCGAACACCGGGGAGCTGTTTTTT.

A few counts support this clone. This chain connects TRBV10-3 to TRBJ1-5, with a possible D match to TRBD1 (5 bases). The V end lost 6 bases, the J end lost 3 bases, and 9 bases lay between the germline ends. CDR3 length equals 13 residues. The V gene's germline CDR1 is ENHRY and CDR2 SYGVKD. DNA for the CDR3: TGTGCCATCAGACCAGGGCTCAATCAGCCCCAGCATTTT. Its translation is CAIRPGLNQPQHF.

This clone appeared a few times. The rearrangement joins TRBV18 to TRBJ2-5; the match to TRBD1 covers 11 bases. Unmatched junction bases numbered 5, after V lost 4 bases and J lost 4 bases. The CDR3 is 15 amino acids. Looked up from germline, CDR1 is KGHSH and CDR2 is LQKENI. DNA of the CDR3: TGTGCCAGCTCACAGACCGGGACAGGGGGAGAGACCCAGTACTTC. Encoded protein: CASSQTGTGGETQYF.

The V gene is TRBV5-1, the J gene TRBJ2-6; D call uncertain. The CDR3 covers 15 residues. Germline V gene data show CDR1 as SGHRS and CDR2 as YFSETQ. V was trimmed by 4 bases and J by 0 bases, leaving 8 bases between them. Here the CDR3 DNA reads TGCGCCAGCAGCGGGCCCGACTCTGGGGCCAACGTCCTGACTTTC. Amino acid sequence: CASSGPDSGANVLTF. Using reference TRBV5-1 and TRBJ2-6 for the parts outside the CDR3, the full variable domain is KAGVTQTPRYLIKTRGQQVTLSCSPISGHRSVSWYQQTPGQGLQFLFEYFSETQRNKGNFPGRFSGRQFSNSRSEMNVSTLELGDSALYLCASSGPDSGANVLTFGAGSRLTVL.

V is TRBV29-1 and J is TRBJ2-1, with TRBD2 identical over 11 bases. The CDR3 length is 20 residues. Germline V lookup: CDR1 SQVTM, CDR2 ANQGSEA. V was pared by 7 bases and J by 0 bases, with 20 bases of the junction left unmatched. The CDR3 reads CSGVPLLGTSGASSYNEQFF. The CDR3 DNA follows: TGCAGCGGCGTTCCCCTTCTAGGGACTAGCGGAGCAAGCTCCTACAATGAGCAGTTCTTC.

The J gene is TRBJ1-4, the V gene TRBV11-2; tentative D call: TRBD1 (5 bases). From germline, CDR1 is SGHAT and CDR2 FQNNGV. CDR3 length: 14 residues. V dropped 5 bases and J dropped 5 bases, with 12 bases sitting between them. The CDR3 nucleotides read TGTGCCAGCAGCCCAAGACAGTCGAATGAAAAACTGTTTTTT. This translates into CASSPRQSNEKLFF.

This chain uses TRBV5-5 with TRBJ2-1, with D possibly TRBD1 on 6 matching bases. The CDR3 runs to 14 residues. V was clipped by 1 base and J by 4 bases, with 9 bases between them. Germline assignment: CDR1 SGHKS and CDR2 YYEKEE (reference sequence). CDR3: CASSLSQGYNEQFF. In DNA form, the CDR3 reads TGTGCCAGCAGCTTGTCACAGGGTTACAATGAGCAGTTCTTC.

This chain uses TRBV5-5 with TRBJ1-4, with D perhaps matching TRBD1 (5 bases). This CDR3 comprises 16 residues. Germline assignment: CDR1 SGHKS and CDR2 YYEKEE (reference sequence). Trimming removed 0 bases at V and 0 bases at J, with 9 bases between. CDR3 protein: CASSLDRPTTNEKLFF. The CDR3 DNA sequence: TGTGCCAGCAGCTTGGACAGGCCCACAACTAATGAAAAACTGTTTTTT.

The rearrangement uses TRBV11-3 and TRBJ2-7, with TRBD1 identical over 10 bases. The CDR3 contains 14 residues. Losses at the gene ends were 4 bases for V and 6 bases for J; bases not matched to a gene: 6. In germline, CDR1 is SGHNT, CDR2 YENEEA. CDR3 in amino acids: CASSSTGGRTEQYF. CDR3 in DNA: TGTGCCAGCAGCTCGACAGGGGGCCGGACCGAGCAGTACTTC.

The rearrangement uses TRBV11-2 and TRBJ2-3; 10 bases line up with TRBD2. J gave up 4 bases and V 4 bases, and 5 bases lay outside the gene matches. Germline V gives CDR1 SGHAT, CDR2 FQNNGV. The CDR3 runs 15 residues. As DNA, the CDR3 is TGTGCCAGCAGCTCCCGACTAGCGGGCGCAGATACGCAGTATTTT. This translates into CASSSRLAGADTQYF.

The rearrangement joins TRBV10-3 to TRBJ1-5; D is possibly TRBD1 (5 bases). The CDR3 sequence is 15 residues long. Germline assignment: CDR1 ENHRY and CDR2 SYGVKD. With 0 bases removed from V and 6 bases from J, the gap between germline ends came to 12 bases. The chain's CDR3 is CAISESPGKGQPQHF. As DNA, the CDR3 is TGTGCCATCAGTGAGTCGCCAGGGAAGGGTCAGCCCCAGCATTTT.

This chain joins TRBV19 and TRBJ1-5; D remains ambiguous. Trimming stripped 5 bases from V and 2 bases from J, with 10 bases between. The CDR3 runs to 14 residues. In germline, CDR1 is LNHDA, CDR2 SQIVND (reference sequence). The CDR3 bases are TGTGCCAGTAGTCTATCCGGGGGCAATCAGCCCCAGCATTTT. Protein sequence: CASSLSGGNQPQHF.

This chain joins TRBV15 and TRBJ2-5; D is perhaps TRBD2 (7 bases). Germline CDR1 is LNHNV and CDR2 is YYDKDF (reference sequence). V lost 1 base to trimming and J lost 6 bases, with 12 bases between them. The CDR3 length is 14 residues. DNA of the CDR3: TGTGCCACCAGCAGAGCTTTGGGGGGGCAGACCCAGTACTTC. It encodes CATSRALGGQTQYF. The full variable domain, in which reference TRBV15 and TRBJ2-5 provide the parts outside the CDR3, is DAMVIQNPRYQVTQFGKPVTLSCSQTLNHNVMYWYQQKSSQAPKLLFHYYDKDFNNEADTPDNFQSRRPNTSFCFLDIRSPGLGDTAMYLCATSRALGGQTQYFGPGTRLLVL.

Here the CDR3 reads CASSLGSGPYNEQFF. For the CDR3, the DNA is TGTGCCAGCAGCTTAGGGAGCGGGCCTTACAATGAGCAGTTCTTC. This chain uses TRBV11-3 with TRBJ2-1; possible D gene TRBD2, 6 bases. V lost 1 base, J lost 4 bases, and 11 bases lay in between. Germline assignment: CDR1 SGHNT and CDR2 YENEEA. CDR3 length: 15 amino acids.

The CDR3 DNA reads as TGTGCCAGCAGCTTAGCTTGGGAGCGGGGTACCGGGGAGCTGTTTTTT. Its protein product is CASSLAWERGTGELFF. The V and J genes are TRBV7-2 and TRBJ2-2, with 7 positions matching TRBD2. The CDR3 is 16 residues long. Germline V CDR1 and CDR2: SGHTA, FQGNSA. J lost 5 bases, V lost 0 bases, and 6 bases had no gene match.

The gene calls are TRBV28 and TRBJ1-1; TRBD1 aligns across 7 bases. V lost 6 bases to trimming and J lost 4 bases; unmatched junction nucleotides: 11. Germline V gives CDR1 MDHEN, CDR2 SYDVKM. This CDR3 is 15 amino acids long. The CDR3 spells CASSLGTNRGTEAFF. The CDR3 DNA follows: TGTGCCAGCAGCCTCGGGACGAACAGGGGCACTGAAGCTTTCTTT.

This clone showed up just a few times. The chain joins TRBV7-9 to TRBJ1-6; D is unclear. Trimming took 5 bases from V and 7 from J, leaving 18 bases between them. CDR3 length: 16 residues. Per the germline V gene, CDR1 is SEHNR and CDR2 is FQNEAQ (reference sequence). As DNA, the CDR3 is TGTGCCAGCAGCCCGGGTCTCTGGACGGGGAATTCACCCCTCCACTTT. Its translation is CASSPGLWTGNSPLHF.

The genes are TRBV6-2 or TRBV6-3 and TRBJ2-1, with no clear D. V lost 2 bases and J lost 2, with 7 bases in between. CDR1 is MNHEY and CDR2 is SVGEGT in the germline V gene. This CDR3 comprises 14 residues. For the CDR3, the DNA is TGTGCCAGCAGTTACCACAGCCCCTACAATGAGCAGTTCTTC. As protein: CASSYHSPYNEQFF.